This T cell receptor (beta chain) was sequenced during a study of human T cells and chemical hapten exposure. In germline, CDR1 is DFQATT, CDR2 SNEGSKA (reference sequence). The ends were cut back, 5 bases at V and 6 bases at J, with 7 bases in the middle. The CDR3 covers 11 residues. Individual cDNA molecules (in the library) carried attached unique molecular identifiers. TCRdb re-derived calls from the RACE reads in MiXCR, one entry per CDR3 protein. The sample has approximately 33,000 distinct CDR3 sequences; 6.5% to 9% are singletons. The time point here: healthy volunteer bleed at 2 weeks. The authors' total RNA extraction used unfractionated whole blood.

Sequencing input: whole blood. The receptor's source is a human donor in good health. Some clones in this sample may be carry-over from other donors' samples. V usage is TRBV20-1 and J usage is TRBJ2-2, with D unresolved. The CDR3: CSALSPGELFF. The CDR3 DNA sequence: TGCAGTGCTCTTAGCCCCGGGGAGCTGTTTTTT.